Each of the 6 T cell receptor beta chains below was sequenced from the same sample in a study of blood T cell repertoires in COVID-19. Using immunoSEQ multiplex PCR, the repertoire was profiled, and TCRdb retains in-frame clones only, with some absent. The sample carries 53,000 or so clones, approximately 90% recorded once. The sample consisted of peripheral blood. The source is a human donor in a cohort sampled during active COVID-19.

The CDR3 region is CASSLDRAQETQYF. CDR3 DNA: TGTGCCAGCAGCTTAGACAGGGCCCAAGAGACCCAGTACTTC. This chain uses TRBV5-4 with TRBJ2-5; 7 nucleotides align to TRBD1. The CDR3 runs 14 residues. With V trimmed by 2 bases and J by 1 base, 2 bases remained unmatched. CDR1 is SGHNT and CDR2 is YYREEE in the germline V gene (reference sequence).

This chain links TRBV6-5 with TRBJ2-1, with 8 positions matching TRBD1. Germline CDR1 reads MNHEY; CDR2 reads SVGAGI. The CDR3 is 15 residues long. Trimming at V came to 6 bases and at J to 3 bases, leaving 7 bases not matched to a gene. The CDR3 DNA is TGTGCCAGCAGGACCCTGGACAGGGTCTACAATGAGCAGTTCTTC. Translation gives CASRTLDRVYNEQFF.

The chain uses TRBV27 and TRBJ2-1; 7 nucleotides match TRBD1. The junction had 15 bases not matched to a gene; V was cut back by 0 bases and J by 7 bases. Germline loops: CDR1 MNHEY, CDR2 SMNVEV (reference sequence). CDR3 length: 18 residues. Here the CDR3 DNA reads TGTGCCAGCAGTTTATCGGGGTTTGGGAGACAGGGTCGAAATGAGCAGTTCTTC. Its translation is CASSLSGFGRQGRNEQFF.

The CDR3 sequence is CSVEEGQGPGNTIYF. The DNA of the CDR3 is TGCAGCGTTGAAGAAGGACAGGGGCCTGGAAACACCATATATTTT. V gene TRBV29-1 combines with J gene TRBJ1-3; 9 positions match TRBD1. The CDR3 is 15 amino acids. In germline, CDR1 is SQVTM, CDR2 ANQGSEA. V was clipped by 0 bases and J by 2 bases; unmatched bases: 2.

The chain has TRBV19 and TRBJ2-3, with 14 bases lining up with TRBD2. V shed 1 base and J 3 bases; nucleotides not matched to a gene: 9. The CDR3 is made up of 19 amino acids. CDR1 is LNHDA, CDR2 SQIVND, per germline (reference sequence). CDR3 in DNA: TGTGCCAGTAGTATAGGACTAGCGGGGGGGCGCCAAGGGACAGATACGCAGTATTTT. This translates into CASSIGLAGGRQGTDTQYF.

The rearrangement links TRBV7-2 to TRBJ2-1, with D tentatively TRBD1 (6 bases). This CDR3 is 12 amino acids long. CDR1 and CDR2 (germline): SGHTA, FQGNSA. Trimming pared 7 bases from V and 10 bases from J, leaving 14 bases between. CDR3: CASTQGSTEQFF. The CDR3 coding sequence is TGTGCCAGCACCCAGGGGAGCACCGAGCAGTTCTTC.